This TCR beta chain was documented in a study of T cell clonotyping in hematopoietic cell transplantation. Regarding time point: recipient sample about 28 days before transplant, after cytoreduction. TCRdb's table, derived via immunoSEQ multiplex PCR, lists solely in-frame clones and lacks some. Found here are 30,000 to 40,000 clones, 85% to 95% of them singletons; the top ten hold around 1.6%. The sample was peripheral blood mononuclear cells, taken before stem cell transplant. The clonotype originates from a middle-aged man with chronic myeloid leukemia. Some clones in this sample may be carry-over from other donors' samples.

The CDR3 region is CASSSPQGGRPQHF. The CDR3 bases are TGTGCCAGCAGCTCCCCCCAAGGGGGCCGGCCCCAGCATTTT. The chain links TRBV7-2 to TRBJ1-5, with TRBD1 identical over 7 bases. Germline V gene lookup returns CDR1 SGHTA and CDR2 FQGNSA. The CDR3 totals 14 residues. With 4 bases clipped from V and 9 bases from J, the junction kept 9 bases outside the gene matches.